The 9 T cell receptor beta chains below were found in one sample sequenced in a study of glioma-infiltrating T cells after dendritic cell vaccination. TCRdb's copy holds only in-frame clones and misses some; the assay was immunoSEQ multiplex PCR. Altogether under 35,000 clones are present, 90% to 95% being singletons, with the ten largest covering around 2.1%. The sequencing used blood, collected before dendritic cell vaccination. The receptors were gathered from a human donor with glioblastoma.

The rearrangement joins TRBV27 to TRBJ1-2; D gene uncertain. With 5 bases removed from V and 2 bases from J, the gap between germline ends came to 9 bases. The V gene's germline CDR1 is MNHEY and CDR2 SMNVEV (reference sequence). CDR3 length equals 13 residues. The CDR3 region is CASSLIANYGYTF. In nucleotides, the CDR3 is TGTGCCAGCAGTCTGATCGCGAACTATGGCTACACCTTC.

The chain has TRBV5-1 and TRBJ1-2; tentatively, D is TRBD1 (6 bases). Germline V lookup: CDR1 SGHRS, CDR2 YFSETQ. The V and J ends lost 3 bases and 4 bases respectively, with 7 bases between them. The CDR3 spans 12 residues. The CDR3 here is CASSYRVYGYTF. CDR3 nucleotide sequence: TGCGCCAGCAGCTACAGGGTCTATGGCTACACCTTC. Full variable domain (outside the CDR3, taken from reference TRBV5-1 and TRBJ1-2): KAGVTQTPRYLIKTRGQQVTLSCSPISGHRSVSWYQQTPGQGLQFLFEYFSETQRNKGNFPGRFSGRQFSNSRSEMNVSTLELGDSALYLCASSYRVYGYTFGSGTRLTVV.

The genes are TRBV6-5 and TRBJ2-7; 7 bases are a match to TRBD2. Losses at the gene ends were 2 bases for V and 4 bases for J; bases not matched to a gene: 2. Germline values: CDR1 MNHEY, CDR2 SVGAGI. The CDR3 sequence is 13 residues long. This CDR3 is CASSYGRGYEQYF. For the CDR3, the DNA is TGTGCCAGCAGTTACGGGCGGGGGTACGAGCAGTACTTC.

Here the CDR3 DNA reads TGTGCCAGCAGCTTAGCGGGACTAGGAACAGATACGCAGTATTTT. It encodes CASSLAGLGTDTQYF. The V and J genes are TRBV11-3 and TRBJ2-3, with 8 bases lining up with TRBD2. Germline trimming cut 1 base from V and 3 bases from J; bases unmatched to any gene: 3. Per the germline V gene, CDR1 is SGHNT and CDR2 is YENEEA. This CDR3 region has 15 residues.

This clone showed up just once. The chain employs TRBV18 and TRBJ2-6; TRBD1 matches 7 bases. Per germline, CDR1 KGHSH and CDR2 LQKENI. The CDR3 runs 20 residues. J was trimmed by 0 bases and V by 6 bases; bases with no gene match: 17. The CDR3 spells CASSPSQPGQRISGANVLTF. The CDR3 DNA reads TGTGCCAGCTCCCCAAGTCAGCCGGGACAGCGGATCTCTGGGGCCAACGTCCTGACTTTC.

Notes on this clone: A read error may account for a junction end that differs from germline. This chain joins TRBV7-9 and TRBJ2-1, with TRBD2 matching 8 bases. The CDR3 contains 16 residues. The germline CDR1 and CDR2 sequences are SEHNR and FQNEAQ (reference sequence). The CDR3 reads CASSSVKTSGYSEQFF. The CDR3 nucleotides read TGTGCCAGCAGCTCAGTGAAAACTAGCGGCTACAGTGAGCAGTTCTTC.

V usage is TRBV2 and J usage is TRBJ2-4; TRBD2 is a possible D gene (6 bases). There are 17 residues in the CDR3. Germline V gives CDR1 SNHLY, CDR2 FYNNEI. V lost 7 bases and J lost 0, with 19 bases in between. The DNA for the CDR3 is TGTGCCAGCATGGGTTGGGGGACTGAACTAGCCAAAAACATTCAGTACTTC. Translation gives CASMGWGTELAKNIQYF. The whole variable domain, remainder taken from reference TRBV2 and TRBJ2-4, is EPEVTQTPSHQVTQMGQEVILRCVPISNHLYFYWYRQILGQKVEFLVSFYNNEISEKSEIFDDQFSVERPDGSNFTLKIRSTKLEDSAMYFCASMGWGTELAKNIQYFGAGTRLSVL.

This clone has a single count. The chain joins TRBV18 to TRBJ1-2, with 10 bases fitting TRBD1. Trimming at V came to 3 bases and at J to 8 bases, leaving 3 bases not matched to a gene. This CDR3 spans 13 amino acids. Germline V gives CDR1 KGHSH, CDR2 LQKENI. This CDR3 is CASSPGDRGGYTF. The CDR3 DNA reads TGTGCCAGCTCACCCGGGGACAGGGGCGGCTACACCTTC. Full variable domain (missing parts from reference TRBV18 and TRBJ1-2): NAGVMQNPRHLVRRRGQEARLRCSPMKGHSHVYWYRQLPEEGLKFMVYLQKENIIDESGMPKERFSAEFPKEGPSILRIQQVVRGDSAAYFCASSPGDRGGYTFGSGTRLTVV.

This clone was counted a single time. The chain links TRBV5-1 to TRBJ1-2; possibly TRBD1 for D (6 bases). The CDR3 totals 14 residues. Deletions cut 2 bases from V and 4 bases from J, with 12 bases between. In germline, CDR1 is SGHRS, CDR2 YFSETQ. CDR3 region: CASSLGQQIYGYTF. In DNA, the CDR3 is TGCGCCAGCAGCTTAGGACAGCAGATCTATGGCTACACCTTC.